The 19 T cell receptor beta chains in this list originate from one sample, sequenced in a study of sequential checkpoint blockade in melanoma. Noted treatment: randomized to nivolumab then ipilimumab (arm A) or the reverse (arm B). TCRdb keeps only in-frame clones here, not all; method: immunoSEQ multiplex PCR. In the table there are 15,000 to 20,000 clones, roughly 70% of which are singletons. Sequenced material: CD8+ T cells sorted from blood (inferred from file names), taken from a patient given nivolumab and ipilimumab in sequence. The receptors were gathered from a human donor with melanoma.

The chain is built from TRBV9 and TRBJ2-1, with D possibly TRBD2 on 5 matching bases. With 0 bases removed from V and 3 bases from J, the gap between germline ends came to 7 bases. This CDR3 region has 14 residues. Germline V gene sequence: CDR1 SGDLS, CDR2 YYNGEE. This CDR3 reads CASSVDGNYNEQFF. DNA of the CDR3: TGTGCCAGCAGCGTAGACGGGAACTACAATGAGCAGTTCTTC.

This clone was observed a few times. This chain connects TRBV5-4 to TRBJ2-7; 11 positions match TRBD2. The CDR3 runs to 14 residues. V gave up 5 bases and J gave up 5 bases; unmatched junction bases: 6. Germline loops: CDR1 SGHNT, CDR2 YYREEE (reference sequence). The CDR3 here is CASRLAGGPDEQYF. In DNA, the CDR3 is TGTGCCAGCAGATTAGCGGGGGGGCCGGACGAGCAGTACTTC. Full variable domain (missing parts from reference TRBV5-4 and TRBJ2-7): ETGVTQSPTHLIKTRGQQVTLRCSSQSGHNTVSWYQQALGQGPQFIFQYYREEENGRGNFPPRFSGLQFPNYSSELNVNALELDDSALYLCASRLAGGPDEQYFGPGTRLTVT.

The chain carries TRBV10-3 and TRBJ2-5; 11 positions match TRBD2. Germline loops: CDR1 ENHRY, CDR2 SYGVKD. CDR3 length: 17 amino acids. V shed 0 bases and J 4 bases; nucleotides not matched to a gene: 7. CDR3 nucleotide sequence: TGTGCCATCAGTGAGTCGCCTTCTGGACTAGCGGGAGAGACCCAGTACTTC. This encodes CAISESPSGLAGETQYF.

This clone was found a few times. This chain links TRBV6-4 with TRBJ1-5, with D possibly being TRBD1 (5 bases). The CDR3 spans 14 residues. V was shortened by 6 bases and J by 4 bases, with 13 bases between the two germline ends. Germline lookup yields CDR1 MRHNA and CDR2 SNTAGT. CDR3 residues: CASSYGQGNQPQHF. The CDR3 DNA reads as TGTGCCAGCAGCTACGGCCAGGGAAATCAGCCCCAGCATTTT.

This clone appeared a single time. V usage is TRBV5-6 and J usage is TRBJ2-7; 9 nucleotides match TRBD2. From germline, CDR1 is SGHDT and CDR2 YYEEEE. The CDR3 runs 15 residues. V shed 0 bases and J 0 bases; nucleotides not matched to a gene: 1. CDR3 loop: CASSLGSGSSYEQYF. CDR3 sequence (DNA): TGTGCCAGCAGCTTGGGTAGCGGGAGCTCCTACGAGCAGTACTTC.

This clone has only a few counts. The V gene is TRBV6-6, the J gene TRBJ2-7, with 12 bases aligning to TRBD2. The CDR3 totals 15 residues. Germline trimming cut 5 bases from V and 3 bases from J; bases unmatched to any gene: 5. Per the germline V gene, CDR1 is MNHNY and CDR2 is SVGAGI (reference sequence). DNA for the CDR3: TGTGCCAGCAGTCCCGGGACTAGCGGGTACTACGAGCAGTACTTC. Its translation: CASSPGTSGYYEQYF.

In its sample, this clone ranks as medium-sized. This CDR3 is CASSRSPQGNTEAFF. Here the CDR3 DNA reads TGTGCCAGCAGCCGTAGTCCCCAGGGTAACACTGAAGCTTTCTTT. The chain has TRBV7-9 and TRBJ1-1, with D maybe TRBD1 (5 bases). This CDR3 comprises 15 residues. Germline assignment: CDR1 SEHNR and CDR2 FQNEAQ (reference sequence). V lost 5 bases to trimming and J lost 2 bases, with 15 bases between them.

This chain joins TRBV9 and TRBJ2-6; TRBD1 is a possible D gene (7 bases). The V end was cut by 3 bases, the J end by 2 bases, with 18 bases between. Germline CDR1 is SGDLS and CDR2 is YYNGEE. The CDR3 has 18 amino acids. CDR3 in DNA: TGTGCCAGCAGCGGAGACAGGGCCGGAGGGGCTGGGGCCAACGTCCTGACTTTC. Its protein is CASSGDRAGGAGANVLTF.

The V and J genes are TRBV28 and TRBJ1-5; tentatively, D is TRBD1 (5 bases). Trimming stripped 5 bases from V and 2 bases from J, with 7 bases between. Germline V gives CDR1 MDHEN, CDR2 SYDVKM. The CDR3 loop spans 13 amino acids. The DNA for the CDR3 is TGTGCCAGCAGTGGAGGGGGCAATCAGCCCCAGCATTTT. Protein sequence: CASSGGGNQPQHF.

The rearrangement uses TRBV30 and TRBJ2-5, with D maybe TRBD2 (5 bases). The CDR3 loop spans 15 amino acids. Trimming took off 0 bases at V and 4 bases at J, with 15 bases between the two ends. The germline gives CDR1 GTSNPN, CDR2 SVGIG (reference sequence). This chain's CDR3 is CAWSVVVGLRETQYF. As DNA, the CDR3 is TGTGCCTGGAGTGTGGTGGTAGGACTCCGAGAGACCCAGTACTTC.

The CDR3: CASRGPGRETQYF. In DNA, the CDR3 is TGTGCCAGCAGAGGGCCAGGGCGGGAGACCCAGTACTTC. J is TRBJ2-5 and V is TRBV7-9, with D possibly matching TRBD1 (5 bases). Germline V CDR1 and CDR2: SEHNR, FQNEAQ (reference sequence). This CDR3 comprises 13 residues. Trimming took 6 bases from V and 5 from J, leaving 13 bases between them.

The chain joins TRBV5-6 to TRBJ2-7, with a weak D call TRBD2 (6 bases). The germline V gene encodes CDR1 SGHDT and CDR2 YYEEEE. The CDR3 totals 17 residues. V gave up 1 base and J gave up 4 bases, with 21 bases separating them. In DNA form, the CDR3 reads TGTGCCAGCAGCTTGATGGCGGTCACCGGGAGTCTATACGAGCAGTACTTC. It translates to CASSLMAVTGSLYEQYF.

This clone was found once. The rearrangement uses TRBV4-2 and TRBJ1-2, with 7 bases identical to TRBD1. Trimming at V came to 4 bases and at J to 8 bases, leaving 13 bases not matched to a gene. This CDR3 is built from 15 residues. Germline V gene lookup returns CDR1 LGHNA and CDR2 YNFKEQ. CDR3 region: CASSPGQWELEGYTF. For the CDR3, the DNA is TGTGCCAGCAGCCCGGGACAGTGGGAACTGGAGGGCTACACCTTC.

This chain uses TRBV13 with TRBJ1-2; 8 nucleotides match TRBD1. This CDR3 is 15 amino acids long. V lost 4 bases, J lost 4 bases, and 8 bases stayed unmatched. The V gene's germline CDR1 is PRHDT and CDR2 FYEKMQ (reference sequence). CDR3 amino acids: CASSSGTGATYGYTF. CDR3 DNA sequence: TGTGCCAGCAGCTCCGGGACAGGAGCTACCTATGGCTACACCTTC.

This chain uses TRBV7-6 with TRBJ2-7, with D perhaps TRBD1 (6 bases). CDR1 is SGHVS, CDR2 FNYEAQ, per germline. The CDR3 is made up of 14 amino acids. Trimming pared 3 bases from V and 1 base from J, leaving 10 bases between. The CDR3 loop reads CASSFRDKSYEQYF. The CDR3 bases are TGTGCCAGCAGCTTCCGGGACAAATCCTACGAGCAGTACTTC.

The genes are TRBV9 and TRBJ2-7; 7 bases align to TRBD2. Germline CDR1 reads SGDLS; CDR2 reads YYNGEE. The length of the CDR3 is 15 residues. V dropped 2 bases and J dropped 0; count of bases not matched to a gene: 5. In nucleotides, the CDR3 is TGTGCCAGCAGCGTCGGGGGGTGGAGCTCCTACGAGCAGTACTTC. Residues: CASSVGGWSSYEQYF.

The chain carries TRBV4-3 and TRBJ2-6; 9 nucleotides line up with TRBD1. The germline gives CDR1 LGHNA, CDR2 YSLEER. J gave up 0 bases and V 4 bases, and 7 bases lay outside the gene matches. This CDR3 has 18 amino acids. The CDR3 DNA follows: TGCGCCAGCAGCCGGTACAGGGGGCAGGTCTCTGGGGCCAACGTCCTGACTTTC. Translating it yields CASSRYRGQVSGANVLTF.

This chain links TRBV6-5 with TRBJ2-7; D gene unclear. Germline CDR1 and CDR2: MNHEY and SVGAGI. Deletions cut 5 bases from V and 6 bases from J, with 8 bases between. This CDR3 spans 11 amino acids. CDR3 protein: CASSTWSEQYF. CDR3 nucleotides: TGTGCCAGCAGTACCTGGAGCGAGCAGTACTTC.

The CDR3 DNA follows: TGTGCCAGCAGCGTCCGACAGGGGGCTGGCACCGGGGAGCTGTTTTTT. Its protein product is CASSVRQGAGTGELFF. The J gene is TRBJ2-2, the V gene TRBV9; TRBD1 matches 10 bases. V dropped 2 bases and J dropped 4; count of bases not matched to a gene: 5. Germline CDR1 reads SGDLS; CDR2 reads YYNGEE. CDR3 size: 16 residues.